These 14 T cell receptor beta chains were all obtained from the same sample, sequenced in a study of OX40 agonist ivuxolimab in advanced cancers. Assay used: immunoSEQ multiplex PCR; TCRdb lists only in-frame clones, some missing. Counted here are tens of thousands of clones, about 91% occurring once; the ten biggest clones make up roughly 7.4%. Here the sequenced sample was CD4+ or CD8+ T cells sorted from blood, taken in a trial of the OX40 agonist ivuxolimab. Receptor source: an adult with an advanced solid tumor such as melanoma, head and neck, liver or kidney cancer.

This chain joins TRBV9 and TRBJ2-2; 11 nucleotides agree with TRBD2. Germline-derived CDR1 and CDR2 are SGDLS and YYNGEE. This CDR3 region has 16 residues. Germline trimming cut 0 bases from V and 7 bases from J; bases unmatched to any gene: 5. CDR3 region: CASSVGLAGGIGELFF. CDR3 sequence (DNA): TGTGCCAGCAGCGTAGGGCTAGCGGGAGGTATCGGGGAGCTGTTTTTT.

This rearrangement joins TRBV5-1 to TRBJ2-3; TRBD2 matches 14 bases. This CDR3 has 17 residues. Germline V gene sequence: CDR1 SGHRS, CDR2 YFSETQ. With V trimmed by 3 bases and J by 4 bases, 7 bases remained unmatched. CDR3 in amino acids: CASSWGTSGSRADTQYF. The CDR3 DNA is TGCGCCAGCAGCTGGGGGACTAGCGGGAGTAGGGCAGATACGCAGTATTTT.

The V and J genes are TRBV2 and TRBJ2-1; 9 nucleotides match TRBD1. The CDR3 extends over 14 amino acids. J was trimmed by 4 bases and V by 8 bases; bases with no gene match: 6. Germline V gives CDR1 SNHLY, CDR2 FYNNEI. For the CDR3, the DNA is TGTGCCAGCGGGACAGGGATGTCGTACAATGAGCAGTTCTTC. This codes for CASGTGMSYNEQFF.

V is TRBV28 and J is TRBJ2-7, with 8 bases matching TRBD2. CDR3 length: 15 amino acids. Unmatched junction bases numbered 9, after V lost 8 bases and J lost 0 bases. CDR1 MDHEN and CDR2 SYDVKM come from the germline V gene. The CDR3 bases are TGTGCCAGCGGGTCAGGTAGCGGGATCTCCTACGAGCAGTACTTC. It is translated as CASGSGSGISYEQYF.

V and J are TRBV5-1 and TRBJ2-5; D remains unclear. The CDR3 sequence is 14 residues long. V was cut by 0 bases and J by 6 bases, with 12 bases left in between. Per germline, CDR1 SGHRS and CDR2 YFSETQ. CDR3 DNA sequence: TGCGCCAGCAGCTTGGTGGACCAGCCTAAGACCCAGTACTTC. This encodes CASSLVDQPKTQYF. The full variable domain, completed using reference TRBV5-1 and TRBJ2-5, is KAGVTQTPRYLIKTRGQQVTLSCSPISGHRSVSWYQQTPGQGLQFLFEYFSETQRNKGNFPGRFSGRQFSNSRSEMNVSTLELGDSALYLCASSLVDQPKTQYFGPGTRLLVL.

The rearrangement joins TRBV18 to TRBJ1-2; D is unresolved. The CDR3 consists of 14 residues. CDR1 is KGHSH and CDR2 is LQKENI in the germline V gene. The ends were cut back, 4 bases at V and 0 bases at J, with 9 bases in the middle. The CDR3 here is CASSLAGSNYGYTF. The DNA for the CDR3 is TGTGCCAGCTCACTAGCGGGATCTAACTATGGCTACACCTTC.

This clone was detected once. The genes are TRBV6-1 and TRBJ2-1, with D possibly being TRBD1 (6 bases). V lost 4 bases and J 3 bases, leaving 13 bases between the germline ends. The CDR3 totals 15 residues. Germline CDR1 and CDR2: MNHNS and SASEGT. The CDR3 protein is CASSGTVRIYNEQFF. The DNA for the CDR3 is TGTGCCAGCAGTGGGACAGTGAGGATCTACAATGAGCAGTTCTTC.

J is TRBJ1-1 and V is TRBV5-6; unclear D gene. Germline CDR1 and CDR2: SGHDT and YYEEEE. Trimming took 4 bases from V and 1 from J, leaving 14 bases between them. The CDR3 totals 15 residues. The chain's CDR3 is CASSGRRTENTEAFF. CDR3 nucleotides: TGTGCCAGCAGCGGACGACGGACTGAGAACACTGAAGCTTTCTTT.

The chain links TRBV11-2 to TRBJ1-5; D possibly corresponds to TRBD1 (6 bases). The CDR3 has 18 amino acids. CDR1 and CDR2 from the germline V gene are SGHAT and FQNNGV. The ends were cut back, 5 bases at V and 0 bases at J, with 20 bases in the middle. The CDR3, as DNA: TGTGCCAGCAGCCCCGGGACTTGGGGGGCGTATAGCAATCAGCCCCAGCATTTT. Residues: CASSPGTWGAYSNQPQHF.

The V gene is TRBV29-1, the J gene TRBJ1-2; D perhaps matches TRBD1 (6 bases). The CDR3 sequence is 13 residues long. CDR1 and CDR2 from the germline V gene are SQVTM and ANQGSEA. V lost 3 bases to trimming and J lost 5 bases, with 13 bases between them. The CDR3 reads CSVDPGVGYGYTF. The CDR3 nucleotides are TGCAGCGTTGACCCAGGGGTTGGGTATGGCTACACCTTC.

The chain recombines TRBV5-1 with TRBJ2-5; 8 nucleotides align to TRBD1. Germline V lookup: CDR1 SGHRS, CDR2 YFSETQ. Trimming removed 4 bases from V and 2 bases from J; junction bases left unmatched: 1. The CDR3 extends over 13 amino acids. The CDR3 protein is CASSRTGQETQYF. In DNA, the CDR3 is TGCGCCAGCAGCCGGACAGGGCAAGAGACCCAGTACTTC.

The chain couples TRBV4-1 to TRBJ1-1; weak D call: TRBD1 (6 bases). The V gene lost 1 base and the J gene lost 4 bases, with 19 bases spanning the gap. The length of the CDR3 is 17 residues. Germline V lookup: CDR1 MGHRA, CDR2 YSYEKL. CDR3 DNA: TGCGCCAGCAGCCAAGTACCCCCCAACAGGGAGGGCACTGAAGCTTTCTTT. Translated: CASSQVPPNREGTEAFF.

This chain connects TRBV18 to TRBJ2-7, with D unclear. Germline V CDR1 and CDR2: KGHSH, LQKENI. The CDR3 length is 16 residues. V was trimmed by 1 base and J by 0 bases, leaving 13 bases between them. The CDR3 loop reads CASSPRPPAASYEQYF. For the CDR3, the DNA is TGTGCCAGCTCACCACGACCCCCGGCAGCCTCCTACGAGCAGTACTTC.

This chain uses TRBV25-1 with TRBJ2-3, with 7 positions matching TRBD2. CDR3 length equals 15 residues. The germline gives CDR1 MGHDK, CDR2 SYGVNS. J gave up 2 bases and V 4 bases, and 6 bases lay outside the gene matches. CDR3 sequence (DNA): TGTGCCAGCAGTGGGGCGGGAGATTTCACAGATACGCAGTATTTT. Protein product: CASSGAGDFTDTQYF. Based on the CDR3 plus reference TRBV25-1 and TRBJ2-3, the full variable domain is EADIYQTPRYLVIGTGKKITLECSQTMGHDKMYWYQQDPGMELHLIHYSYGVNSTEKGDLSSESTVSRIRTEHFPLTLESARPSHTSQYLCASSGAGDFTDTQYFGPGTRLTVL.